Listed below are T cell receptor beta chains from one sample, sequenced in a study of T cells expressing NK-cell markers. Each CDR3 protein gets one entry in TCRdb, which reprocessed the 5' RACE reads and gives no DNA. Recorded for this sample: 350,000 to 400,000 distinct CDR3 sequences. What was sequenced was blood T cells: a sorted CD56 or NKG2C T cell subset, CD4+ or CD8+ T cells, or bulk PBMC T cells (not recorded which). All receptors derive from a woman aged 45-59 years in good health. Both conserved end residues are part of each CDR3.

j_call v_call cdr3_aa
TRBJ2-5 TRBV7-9 CASSSGLAAETQYF
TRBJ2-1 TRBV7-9 CASSWRDRGYNEQFF
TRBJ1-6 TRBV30 CAWLQGNSPLHF
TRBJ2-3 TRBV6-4 CASSDSSSSTDTQYF
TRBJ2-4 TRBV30 CAWSSGQGNIQYF
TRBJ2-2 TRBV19 CASSIVRATGGTGELFF
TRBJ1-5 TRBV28 CASSSGRGWDGDSNQPQHF
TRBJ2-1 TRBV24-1 CATSPHLGNEQFF
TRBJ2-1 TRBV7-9 CASSLFVAGGPEQFF
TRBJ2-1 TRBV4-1 CASSPTVKGGYNEQFF
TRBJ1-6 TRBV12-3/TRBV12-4 CASSPGGSPLHF
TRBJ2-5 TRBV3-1 CASSHSRDQILETQYF
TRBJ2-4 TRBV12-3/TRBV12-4 CASTWGNGGNIQYF
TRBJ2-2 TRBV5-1 CASSSAASRNTGELFF
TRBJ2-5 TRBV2 CASLQTFQETQYF
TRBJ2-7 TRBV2 CASRPQGVGEQYF
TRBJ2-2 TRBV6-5 CASSLMIGELFF
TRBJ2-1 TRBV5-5 CASSTQKGGGAYNEQFF
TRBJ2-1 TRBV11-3 CASRGNRGYNEQFF
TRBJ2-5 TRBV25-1 CASSEYLAGTQETQYF
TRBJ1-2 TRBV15 CATSRGGEGYTF
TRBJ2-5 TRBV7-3 CASSLSGRANPSETQYF
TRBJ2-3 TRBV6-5 CASRVNRATDTQYF
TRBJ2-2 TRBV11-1 CASSLEGRQATDTGELFF
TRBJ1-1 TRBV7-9 CASSLAGQTEAFF
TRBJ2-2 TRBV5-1 CASSSGRANTGELFF
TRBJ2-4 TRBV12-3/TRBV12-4 CASTGDTKNIQYF
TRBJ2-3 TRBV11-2 CASSFGTDTDTQYF
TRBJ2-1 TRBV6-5 CASSRLAAGFSGRAHNEQFF
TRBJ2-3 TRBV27 CASSLKQVAREDTQYF
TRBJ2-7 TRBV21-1 CASSKRGLRGKTAYEQYF
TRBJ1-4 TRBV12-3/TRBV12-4 CASSLSRVNEKLFF
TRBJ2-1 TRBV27 CASSLAWDSNVDEQFF
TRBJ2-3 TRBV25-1 CASSGSDTQYF
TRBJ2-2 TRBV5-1 CASSLEASGSLGELFF
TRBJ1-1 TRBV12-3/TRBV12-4 CASSPNLNTEAFF
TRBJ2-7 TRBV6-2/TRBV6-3 CASSSLVSDYEQYF
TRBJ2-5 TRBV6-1 CASSPTSGRALETQYF